The 22 T cell receptor beta chains reported below all come from one sample, sequenced in a study of metastatic and nonmetastatic thyroid tumors. No treatment had been given to any patient before thyroid surgery. TCRdb reanalyzed the PCR reads with MiXCR. The sample consists of about 25,000 clones, 22% of them appearing once. The specimen was blood. Receptors were obtained from a female donor with papillary thyroid cancer or a benign thyroid nodule (not recorded which). Some clones in this sample may be carry-over from other donors' samples.

In this sample, this clone turned up many times. The gene calls are TRBV5-1 and TRBJ2-2; TRBD1 agrees at 7 bases. V shed 8 bases, J shed 6 bases, and the junction held 7 bases outside the gene matches. Germline CDR1 is SGHRS and CDR2 is YFSETQ. The CDR3 runs 13 residues. The CDR3 spells CASKDREAGELFF. In nucleotides, the CDR3 is TGCGCCAGTAAAGACAGGGAAGCCGGGGAGCTGTTTTTT.

This clone has a count of ten or more. The CDR3 region has the DNA TGTGCCAGCAGCCACATGGGAGGAACCGGGGAGCTGTTTTTT. The encoded protein is CASSHMGGTGELFF. The J gene is TRBJ2-2, the V gene TRBV3-1, with a tentative D call TRBD2 (6 bases). This CDR3 is 14 amino acids long. The germline V gene encodes CDR1 LGHDT and CDR2 YNNKEL (reference sequence). V was shortened by 3 bases and J by 5 bases, with 10 bases between the two germline ends.

This clone is medium-sized (0.01 to 0.1%) by share. V gene TRBV6-5 combines with J gene TRBJ2-2, with D unclear. Germline CDR1 and CDR2: MNHEY and SVGAGI. This CDR3 contains 14 residues. Trimming removed 0 bases at V and 8 bases at J, with 10 bases between. The CDR3 DNA follows: TGTGCCAGCAGTTACTCGCTGGCAGCGGGGGAGCTGTTTTTT. Translating it yields CASSYSLAAGELFF.

The CDR3 loop reads CASGSIPLTASTDTQYF. The CDR3 DNA reads as TGTGCCAGCGGCTCAATTCCTCTTACAGCCAGCACAGATACGCAGTATTTT. The chain combines TRBV11-2 with TRBJ2-3, with D unresolved. This CDR3 spans 17 amino acids. Germline CDR1 reads SGHAT; CDR2 reads FQNNGV. Trimming stripped 8 bases from V and 0 bases from J, with 21 bases between.

As regards this clone: A much more abundant neighbour one base away suggests this may be a read error. The CDR3 region has the DNA TGTGCCAGCAGCCAAATAGGGGGGGAGACCCAGCACTTC. It encodes CASSQIGGETQHF. The V and J genes are TRBV3-1 and TRBJ2-5, with TRBD2 as a possible D gene (7 bases). CDR1 LGHDT and CDR2 YNNKEL come from the germline V gene (reference sequence). The CDR3 runs to 13 residues.

This clone was observed a handful of times. This CDR3 reads CASSIGQGGGYTF. CDR3 coding DNA: TGTGCCAGTAGTATAGGGCAGGGAGGCGGCTACACCTTC. V usage is TRBV19 and J usage is TRBJ1-2, with D possibly matching TRBD1 (5 bases). Trimming cost V 1 base and J 8 bases, with 11 bases left between them. Looked up from germline, CDR1 is LNHDA and CDR2 is SQIVND (reference sequence). The CDR3 is 13 amino acids.

This clone has at least ten counts. V and J are TRBV4-1 and TRBJ2-2, with TRBD2 as a possible D gene (5 bases). V shed 0 bases and J shed 4 bases, with 12 bases lying between them. CDR1 is MGHRA, CDR2 YSYEKL, per germline. The CDR3 loop spans 16 amino acids. CDR3 nucleotide sequence: TGCGCCAGCAGCCAAGAGGCCGGGGATTCCACCGGGGAGCTGTTTTTT. Translating gives CASSQEAGDSTGELFF.

This clone was observed many times. This could be a read error, since a much larger clone is one nucleotide away. Given the absence of the conserved phenylalanine or tryptophan at the CDR3 end, a read error is likely. This chain joins TRBV19 and TRBJ2-7; perhaps TRBD1 as D (6 bases). Trimming shortened V by 6 bases and J by 5 bases, and 14 bases separated the two germline ends. This CDR3 region has 13 residues. The germline V gene encodes CDR1 LNHDA and CDR2 SQIVND (reference sequence). The CDR3 protein is CASSPQGRNEQYL. The CDR3 DNA sequence: TGTGCCAGTAGCCCACAGGGAAGGAACGAGCAGTACCTC.

This clone was seen many times. The V and J genes are TRBV11-2 and TRBJ2-1; TRBD1 might be the D (5 bases). The CDR3 length is 13 residues. Per the germline V gene, CDR1 is SGHAT and CDR2 is FQNNGV. With 5 bases removed from V and 1 base from J, the gap between germline ends came to 6 bases. The CDR3 sequence: CASSPGSYNEQFF. The DNA for the CDR3 is TGTGCCAGCAGCCCAGGGTCCTACAATGAGCAGTTCTTC. The full variable domain, in which reference TRBV11-2 and TRBJ2-1 provide the parts outside the CDR3, is EAGVAQSPRYKIIEKRQSVAFWCNPISGHATLYWYQQILGQGPKLLIQFQNNGVVDDSQLPKDRFSAERLKGVDSTLKIQPAKLEDSAVYLCASSPGSYNEQFFGPGTRLTVL.

This clone counts as medium-sized (0.01 to 0.1%). This sequence joins TRBV19 and TRBJ2-3, with 9 nucleotides matching TRBD2. The germline V gene encodes CDR1 LNHDA and CDR2 SQIVND (reference sequence). The CDR3 sequence is 12 residues long. The J segment lost 6 bases and the V segment lost 8 bases, leaving 3 bases of the junction unmatched. CDR3 in DNA: TGTGCCAGTCGGACTAGCGCGGATACGCAGTATTTT. Amino acids: CASRTSADTQYF.

At least ten counts were recorded for this clone. This sequence joins TRBV14 and TRBJ1-2, with 7 bases that match TRBD1. Per germline, CDR1 SGHDN and CDR2 FVKESK. The CDR3 consists of 14 residues. J was trimmed by 3 bases and V by 3 bases; bases with no gene match: 4. In nucleotides, the CDR3 is TGTGCCAGCAGCCAGGGAGGGGGCGACTATGGCTACACCTTC. It translates to CASSQGGGDYGYTF. Filled out from reference TRBV14 and TRBJ1-2, the complete variable domain reads EAGVTQFPSHSVIEKGQTVTLRCDPISGHDNLYWYRRVMGKEIKFLLHFVKESKQDESGMPNNRFLAERTGGTYSTLKVQPAELEDSGVYFCASSQGGGDYGYTFGSGTRLTVV.

This clone was recorded at least ten times. The rearrangement uses TRBV30 and TRBJ1-6, with 10 bases that match TRBD1. Germline CDR1 reads GTSNPN; CDR2 reads SVGIG (reference sequence). The trim removed 8 bases at V and 8 bases at J, leaving 3 bases unmatched. CDR3 length: 12 amino acids. This CDR3 is CAGDRGDSPLHF. For the CDR3, the DNA is TGTGCCGGGGACAGGGGAGATTCACCCCTCCACTTT.

Ten or more counts support this clone. V usage is TRBV30 and J usage is TRBJ1-3, with D perhaps TRBD1 (5 bases). CDR3 size: 13 residues. Trimming shortened V by 5 bases and J by 2 bases, and 10 bases separated the two germline ends. The germline V gene has CDR1 GTSNPN and CDR2 SVGIG (reference sequence). Here the CDR3 reads CAWGGGTGNTIYF. The DNA for the CDR3 is TGTGCCTGGGGGGGGGGTACTGGAAACACCATATATTTT.

This clone was observed at least ten times. The rearrangement uses TRBV30 and TRBJ2-1, with 14 bases identical to TRBD2. Germline CDR1 reads GTSNPN; CDR2 reads SVGIG (reference sequence). The CDR3 length is 15 residues. The V gene end was trimmed by 4 bases and the J gene end by 9 bases; junction bases not matched to a gene: 8. The CDR3 here is CAWTPGLAGDGEQFF. CDR3 nucleotides: TGTGCCTGGACACCGGGACTAGCGGGAGACGGTGAGCAGTTCTTC.

Concerning this clone: A much bigger clone sits one base away, suggesting this may be a read error. The gene calls are TRBV19 and TRBJ2-5; D unclear. This CDR3 is built from 11 residues. Looked up from germline, CDR1 is LNHDA and CDR2 is SQIVND (reference sequence). The DNA of the CDR3 is TGTGCCGGTAGTATCCAAGAGATCCAGTACTTC. Translated, it gives CAGSIQEIQYF.

This clone has a single count. This chain uses TRBV3-1 with TRBJ2-7; TRBD2 is a possible D gene (7 bases). CDR1 and CDR2 from the germline V gene are LGHDT and YNNKEL (reference sequence). Between the trimmed V and J ends, which lost 4 bases and 5 bases, there was a span of 12 bases. The CDR3 is 13 residues long. The CDR3 spells CASSRSGGHEQYF. The CDR3, as DNA: TGTGCCAGCAGCCGCTCGGGGGGCCACGAGCAGTACTTC.

By frequency in the sample, this clone is medium-sized (0.01 to 0.1%). The genes are TRBV25-1 and TRBJ2-7, with 8 bases lining up with TRBD1. The length of the CDR3 is 17 residues. The ends lost 4 bases at V and 2 bases at J; junction bases unmatched: 13. CDR1 and CDR2 from the germline V gene are MGHDK and SYGVNS. The CDR3 sequence: CASSAPSGTGITYEQYF. In DNA, the CDR3 is TGTGCCAGCAGTGCCCCATCCGGGACAGGTATCACCTACGAGCAGTACTTC.

By share of the sample, this clone is medium-sized (0.01 to 0.1%). The chain recombines TRBV6-2 or TRBV6-3 with TRBJ2-6, with D perhaps TRBD1 or TRBD2 (6 bases each). This CDR3 comprises 17 residues. Per the germline V gene, CDR1 is MNHEY and CDR2 is SVGEGT. V lost 6 bases and J 0 bases, leaving 15 bases between the germline ends. The CDR3, as DNA: TGTGCCAGCAGCCCTCTGGAGGGACACTCTGGGGCCAACGTCCTGACTTTC. Translation: CASSPLEGHSGANVLTF.

This clone has just a few counts. One end of the junction fails to match germline, which may point to a read error. Different DNA sequences within this sample yield the same CDR3. This sequence joins TRBV6-1 and TRBJ1-1; 7 bases align to TRBD1. CDR1 MNHNS and CDR2 SASEGT come from the germline V gene. The CDR3 totals 16 residues. The CDR3, as DNA: TGTGCCAGCAGTCCCCGGGGGGACAGAGTGAACACTGAAGCCTTCTTT. It codes for CASSPRGDRVNTEAFF.

Turning to this clone: In this CDR3 the conserved last residue, phenylalanine or tryptophan, is missing, so a read error is likely. Because the CDR3's place on the DNA is in doubt, the DNA is left out and the CDR3 is given as listed by TCRdb. The V and J genes are TRBV6-2 or TRBV6-3 and TRBJ1-1. The CDR3 is made up of 11 amino acids, end residues included. The germline CDR1 and CDR2 sequences are MNHEY and SVGEGT. CDR3 region: CASTRITAAFL.

This clone is labeled medium-sized (0.01 to 0.1%). This chain connects TRBV10-1 to TRBJ2-7; D is unclear. The CDR3 consists of 15 residues. Germline CDR1 reads WNHNN; CDR2 reads SYGVQD (reference sequence). Trimming pared 2 bases from V and 6 bases from J, leaving 17 bases between. The CDR3: CASSEIASIRSEQYF. In nucleotides, the CDR3 is TGCGCCAGCAGTGAGATTGCGTCCATAAGATCCGAGCAGTACTTC.

This clone has ten or more counts. The gene calls are TRBV2 and TRBJ1-1; possible D gene TRBD1, 6 bases. The ends were cut back, 10 bases at V and 1 base at J, with 19 bases in the middle. This CDR3 has 15 residues. Germline V CDR1 and CDR2: SNHLY, FYNNEI. The CDR3: CAKQGSQVGNTEAFF. In nucleotides, the CDR3 is TGTGCCAAACAGGGTTCCCAGGTTGGGAACACTGAAGCTTTCTTT.